The next 21 T cell receptor beta chains were all read from a single sample in a study of shared clonotypes between healthy human individuals. The naive CD8 fraction comprised CD45RO-negative cells positively selected for CCR7 and excluded terminally differentiated effector memory CD45RA+ cells. Data came from immunoSEQ multiplex PCR; TCRdb stores just in-frame clones and leaves some out. Altogether about 2,100,000 clones are present, 90% to 95% being singletons, with the ten largest covering around 1.7%. Material: naive CD8+ T cells from PBMCs. The receptor source for this set is a man between 18 and 29 years old in good health. Some clones in this sample may be carry-over from other donors' samples.

This chain connects TRBV4-1 to TRBJ2-1, with TRBD1 identical over 9 bases. V gave up 2 bases and J gave up 7 bases; unmatched junction bases: 9. The CDR3 totals 16 residues. Germline V gene lookup returns CDR1 MGHRA and CDR2 YSYEKL. CDR3 region: CASSQSAGTGRNEQFF. CDR3 coding DNA: TGCGCCAGCAGCCAATCAGCCGGGACAGGGAGAAATGAGCAGTTCTTC.

The chain couples TRBV4-2 to TRBJ2-7, with TRBD2 matching 7 bases. After removal of 0 bases from V and 0 bases from J, the junction contained 5 bases not matched to a gene. CDR1 LGHNA and CDR2 YNFKEQ come from the germline V gene. This CDR3 spans 16 amino acids. CDR3 coding DNA: TGTGCCAGCAGCCAAGAGGTTACGGGAGGCTCCTACGAGCAGTACTTC. Its protein is CASSQEVTGGSYEQYF.

The J gene is TRBJ1-1, the V gene TRBV27, with D perhaps matching TRBD1 (6 bases). Germline V gives CDR1 MNHEY, CDR2 SMNVEV (reference sequence). The CDR3 is made up of 14 amino acids. The germline V and J ends were trimmed by 5 bases and 9 bases, with 19 bases remaining between them. The CDR3 sequence is CASSPRTIQGKAFF. CDR3 DNA sequence: TGTGCCAGCAGTCCCCGTACGATACAGGGAAAAGCTTTCTTT.

This chain uses TRBV29-1 with TRBJ1-1; maybe TRBD1 (5 bases). CDR3 length: 13 amino acids. Germline assignment: CDR1 SQVTM and CDR2 ANQGSEA. The V gene lost 5 bases and the J gene lost 1 base, with 11 bases spanning the gap. DNA for the CDR3: TGCAGCGTTATTGGGGGACCGAACACTGAAGCTTTCTTT. It codes for CSVIGGPNTEAFF.

Comments on this clone: The sample holds other DNA sequences that translate to the same CDR3. The chain is built from TRBV20-1 and TRBJ2-7; no firm D call. The CDR3 consists of 11 residues. Germline CDR1 is DFQATT and CDR2 is SNEGSKA (reference sequence). Trimming removed 0 bases from V and 6 bases from J, with 6 bases in between. CDR3 coding DNA: TGCAGTGCTAGAGAGGGCACCGAGCAGTACTTC. Translating it yields CSAREGTEQYF.

V and J are TRBV28 and TRBJ1-1; tentative D call: TRBD1 (6 bases). CDR1 is MDHEN, CDR2 SYDVKM, per germline. With 4 bases removed from V and 2 bases from J, the gap between germline ends came to 17 bases. The CDR3 length is 16 residues. The CDR3 DNA reads as TGTGCCAGCAGTTGGGTCCAGGGGAGGTTAAACACTGAAGCTTTCTTT. It yields the protein CASSWVQGRLNTEAFF. The complete variable domain, with remaining parts taken from reference TRBV28 and TRBJ1-1, reads DVKVTQSSRYLVKRTGEKVFLECVQDMDHENMFWYRQDPGLGLRLIYFSYDVKMKEKGDIPEGYSVSREKKERFSLILESASTNQTSMYLCASSWVQGRLNTEAFFGQGTRLTVV.

As for this clone: Other DNA sequences of this sample code for an identical CDR3. The chain carries TRBV27 and TRBJ2-7; 10 nucleotides agree with TRBD1. The V gene's germline CDR1 is MNHEY and CDR2 SMNVEV (reference sequence). CDR3 length equals 16 residues. Unmatched junction bases numbered 8, after V lost 4 bases and J lost 2 bases. This CDR3 is CASSYLLGTGAYEQYF. For the CDR3, the DNA is TGTGCCAGCAGTTACCTACTCGGGACAGGGGCCTACGAGCAGTACTTC.

The chain recombines TRBV2 with TRBJ1-2; 9 nucleotides match TRBD1. V lost 7 bases and J lost 6; bases outside the gene matches: 3. The germline gives CDR1 SNHLY, CDR2 FYNNEI. CDR3 length: 12 amino acids. CDR3 nucleotides: TGTGCCAGCACCCGGGACAGGGATGGCTACACCTTC. Amino acid sequence: CASTRDRDGYTF. The complete variable domain, with remaining parts taken from reference TRBV2 and TRBJ1-2, reads EPEVTQTPSHQVTQMGQEVILRCVPISNHLYFYWYRQILGQKVEFLVSFYNNEISEKSEIFDDQFSVERPDGSNFTLKIRSTKLEDSAMYFCASTRDRDGYTFGSGTRLTVV.

CDR3 region: CASSGRDTGYEQYF. DNA of the CDR3: TGTGCCAGCAGCGGCCGGGACACCGGATACGAGCAGTACTTC. The rearrangement joins TRBV9 to TRBJ2-7; TRBD1 is a possible D gene (6 bases). Trimming shortened V by 3 bases and J by 4 bases, and 14 bases separated the two germline ends. This CDR3 has 14 amino acids. The germline V gene has CDR1 SGDLS and CDR2 YYNGEE.

The J gene is TRBJ2-3, the V gene TRBV27; tentative D call: TRBD1 (6 bases). Germline lookup yields CDR1 MNHEY and CDR2 SMNVEV (reference sequence). The germline V and J ends were trimmed by 6 bases and 3 bases, with 31 bases remaining between them. The length of the CDR3 is 20 residues. The CDR3 sequence is CASSAGTMPVRVLSTDTQYF. The CDR3 DNA sequence: TGTGCCAGCAGCGCCGGGACAATGCCGGTGAGGGTGCTGTCGACAGATACGCAGTATTTT.

V and J are TRBV4-1 and TRBJ2-2; D remains unclear. Germline CDR1 is MGHRA and CDR2 is YSYEKL. The V end lost 1 base, the J end lost 5 bases, and 5 bases lay between the germline ends. This CDR3 is built from 13 residues. DNA for the CDR3: TGCGCCAGCAGCCAAGTCCAGACCGGGGAGCTGTTTTTT. It yields the protein CASSQVQTGELFF.

The chain recombines TRBV29-1 with TRBJ1-2; D not certain. Per germline, CDR1 SQVTM and CDR2 ANQGSEA. The CDR3 has 12 amino acids. Deletions cut 2 bases from V and 8 bases from J, with 12 bases between. The CDR3 coding sequence is TGCAGCGTTGAACCCCCCGAGCCGGGCTACACCTTC. Its translation: CSVEPPEPGYTF.

The chain uses TRBV2 and TRBJ2-1; no definite D call. Trimming left V 0 bases short and J 0 bases short, with 9 bases between. Germline V gene sequence: CDR1 SNHLY, CDR2 FYNNEI. The CDR3 runs 16 residues. In nucleotides, the CDR3 is TGTGCCAGCAGTGAAGCGTACGAAAGCTCCTACAATGAGCAGTTCTTC. Protein: CASSEAYESSYNEQFF.

The rearrangement joins TRBV7-9 to TRBJ2-2; 11 bases map to TRBD2. Trimming cost V 5 bases and J 5 bases; bases outside gene matches: 4. Germline V CDR1 and CDR2: SEHNR, FQNEAQ (reference sequence). There are 15 residues in the CDR3. CDR3 residues: CASSRPSGRTGELFF. For the CDR3, the DNA is TGTGCCAGCAGCCGACCTAGCGGGAGGACCGGGGAGCTGTTTTTT.

The chain employs TRBV4-1 and TRBJ1-1; D is ambiguous. The CDR3 length is 15 residues. Trimming left V 0 bases short and J 0 bases short, with 8 bases between. Germline V lookup: CDR1 MGHRA, CDR2 YSYEKL. The CDR3, as DNA: TGCGCCAGCAGCCAAGATCGCGGAGTGAACACTGAAGCTTTCTTT. Its translation: CASSQDRGVNTEAFF.

This clone was seen only a few times. The sample carries other DNA sequences with the same CDR3. The chain carries TRBV19 and TRBJ1-1; D gene unclear. V lost 7 bases, J lost 4 bases, and 7 bases lay in between. Germline CDR1 LNHDA, CDR2 SQIVND (reference sequence). The CDR3 is made up of 11 amino acids. The CDR3 reads CASTLGTEAFF. As DNA, the CDR3 is TGTGCCAGTACGCTGGGCACTGAAGCTTTCTTT.

The V call is TRBV7-9, the J call TRBJ2-7; TRBD2 agrees at 7 bases. Germline values: CDR1 SEHNR, CDR2 FQNEAQ (reference sequence). The CDR3 length is 16 residues. V trimming: 3 bases; J trimming: 3 bases; junction bases outside the gene matches: 11. As DNA, the CDR3 is TGTGCCAGCAGCTTCCCATCCGGGAGGCGTAACTACGAGCAGTACTTC. Translating gives CASSFPSGRRNYEQYF. The full variable domain, rest sourced from reference TRBV7-9 and TRBJ2-7, is DTGVSQNPRHKITKRGQNVTFRCDPISEHNRLYWYRQTLGQGPEFLTYFQNEAQLEKSRLLSDRFSAERPKGSFSTLEIQRTEQGDSAMYLCASSFPSGRRNYEQYFGPGTRLTVT.

The rearrangement links TRBV6-1 to TRBJ1-1, with unresolved D. The germline V gene encodes CDR1 MNHNS and CDR2 SASEGT. The CDR3 is 15 residues long. V lost 6 bases and J 1 base, leaving 15 bases between the germline ends. The CDR3: CASRPPPAGNTEAFF. Here the CDR3 DNA reads TGTGCCAGCAGACCCCCCCCGGCGGGGAACACTGAAGCTTTCTTT.

The chain couples TRBV28 to TRBJ1-5, with a tentative D call TRBD1 (6 bases). The CDR3 length is 14 residues. Between the trimmed V and J ends, which lost 6 bases and 4 bases, there was a span of 13 bases. Germline CDR1 MDHEN, CDR2 SYDVKM. Here the CDR3 reads CASRGGGLNQPQHF. CDR3 DNA: TGTGCCAGCAGGGGCGGGGGCCTGAATCAGCCCCAGCATTTT. The full variable domain, with the rest looked up from reference TRBV28 and TRBJ1-5, is DVKVTQSSRYLVKRTGEKVFLECVQDMDHENMFWYRQDPGLGLRLIYFSYDVKMKEKGDIPEGYSVSREKKERFSLILESASTNQTSMYLCASRGGGLNQPQHFGDGTRLSIL.

The chain uses TRBV7-2 and TRBJ2-1; D may be TRBD2 (5 bases). Per the germline V gene, CDR1 is SGHTA and CDR2 is FQGNSA. The CDR3 contains 15 residues. Trimming took 5 bases from V and 0 from J, leaving 11 bases between them. CDR3 bases: TGTGCCAGCAGCCCCGGACTGTCCTCCTACAATGAGCAGTTCTTC. Encoded protein: CASSPGLSSYNEQFF.

The rearrangement joins TRBV19 to TRBJ1-5, with TRBD1 identical over 7 bases. The J segment lost 3 bases and the V segment lost 5 bases, leaving 7 bases of the junction unmatched. Germline assignment: CDR1 LNHDA and CDR2 SQIVND (reference sequence). The CDR3 runs to 15 residues. The CDR3 DNA is TGTGCCAGTAGTGAGAGGGACAGTCTCAATCAGCCCCAGCATTTT. Translating it yields CASSERDSLNQPQHF.